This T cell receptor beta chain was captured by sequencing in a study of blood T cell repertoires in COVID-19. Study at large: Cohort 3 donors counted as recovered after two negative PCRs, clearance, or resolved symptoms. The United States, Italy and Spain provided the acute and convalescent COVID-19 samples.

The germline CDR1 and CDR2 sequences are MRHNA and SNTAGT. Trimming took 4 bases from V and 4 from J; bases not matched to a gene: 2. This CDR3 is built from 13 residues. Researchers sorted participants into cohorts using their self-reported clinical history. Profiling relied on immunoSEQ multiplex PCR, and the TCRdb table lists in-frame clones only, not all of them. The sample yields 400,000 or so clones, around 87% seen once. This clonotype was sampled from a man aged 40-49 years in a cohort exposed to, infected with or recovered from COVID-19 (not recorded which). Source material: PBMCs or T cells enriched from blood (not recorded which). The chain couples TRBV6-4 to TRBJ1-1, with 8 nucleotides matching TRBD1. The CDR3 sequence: CASSAGGITEAFF. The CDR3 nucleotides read TGTGCCAGCAGTGCAGGGGGCATCACTGAAGCTTTCTTT.